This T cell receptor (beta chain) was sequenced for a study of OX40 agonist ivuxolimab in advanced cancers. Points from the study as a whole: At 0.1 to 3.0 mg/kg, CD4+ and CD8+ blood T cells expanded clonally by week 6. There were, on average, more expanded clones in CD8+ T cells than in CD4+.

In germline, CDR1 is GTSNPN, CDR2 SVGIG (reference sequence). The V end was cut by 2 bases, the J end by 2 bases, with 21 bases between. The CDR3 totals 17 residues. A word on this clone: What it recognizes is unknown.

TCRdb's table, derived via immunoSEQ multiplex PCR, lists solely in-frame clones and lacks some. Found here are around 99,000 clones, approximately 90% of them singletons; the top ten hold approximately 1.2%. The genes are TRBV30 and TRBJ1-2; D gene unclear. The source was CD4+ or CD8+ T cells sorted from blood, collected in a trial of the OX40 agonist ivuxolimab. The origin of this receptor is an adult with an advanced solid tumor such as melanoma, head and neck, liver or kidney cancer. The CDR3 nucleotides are TGTGCCTGGAGTCGGACTTCGGACCGGGAATCCAACTATGGCTACACCTTC. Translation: CAWSRTSDRESNYGYTF.